This paragraph covers one T cell receptor (beta chain) sequence. Its antigen is currently unknown. Thawed PBMCs were FACS-sorted into unstimulated CD4+CD25+CD127- regulatory T cells, CD4+CD25- non-regulatory cells, CD4 and CD8 cells. This sample was included in a study of Tregs in tolerant kidney transplant recipients. Whole-study findings and limits: Biological reproducibility was not directly addressed, but technical replication error appeared minimal.

V was shortened by 4 bases and J by 5 bases, with 6 bases between the two germline ends. Germline CDR1 is SEHNR and CDR2 is FQNEAQ (reference sequence). The CDR3 totals 12 residues. Clones were read by immunoSEQ multiplex PCR, and TCRdb kept only the in-frame ones, dropping some. The sample lists more than 95,000 clones, around 94% occurring once. The J gene is TRBJ2-1, the V gene TRBV7-9; D remains ambiguous. Sequenced: CD4+ T cells from blood. This TCR derives from a human donor in good health. CDR3 loop: CASSWTDNEQFF. The CDR3 coding sequence is TGTGCCAGCAGCTGGACCGACAATGAGCAGTTCTTC.